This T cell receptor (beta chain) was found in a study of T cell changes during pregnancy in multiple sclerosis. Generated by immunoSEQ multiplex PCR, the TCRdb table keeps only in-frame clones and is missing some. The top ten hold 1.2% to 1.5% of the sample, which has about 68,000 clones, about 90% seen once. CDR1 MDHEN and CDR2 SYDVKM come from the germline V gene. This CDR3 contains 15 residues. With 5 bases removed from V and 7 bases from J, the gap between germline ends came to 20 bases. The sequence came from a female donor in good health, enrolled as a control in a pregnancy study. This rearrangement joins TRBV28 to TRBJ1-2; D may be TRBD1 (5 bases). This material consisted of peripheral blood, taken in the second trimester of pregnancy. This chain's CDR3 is CASSPYVGGRSGYTF. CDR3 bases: TGTGCCAGCAGTCCTTATGTGGGGGGGAGAAGTGGCTACACCTTC.